This T cell receptor (beta chain) was recovered during a study of Ad26.COV2.S vaccination and SARS-CoV-2 variants. Germline V CDR1 and CDR2: KGHSH, LQKENI. This CDR3 has 16 amino acids. The V gene lost 3 bases and the J gene lost 0 bases, with 11 bases spanning the gap. Regarding the study as a whole: Higher spike-specific TCR breadth was found in vaccine recipients than in placebo recipients.

Comment on this clone: What it binds is not known.

Treatment reported: roughly 18 received Ad26.COV2.S at low or high dose, single or two shots; about 5 received placebo; per-sample allocation not given. Following the first vaccine or placebo injection, samples were taken on day 63. Profiling relied on immunoSEQ multiplex PCR, and the TCRdb table lists in-frame clones only, not all of them. The sample lists just over 350,000 clones, about 85% occurring once. The rearrangement joins TRBV18 to TRBJ2-2; no clear D gene. The material sequenced was peripheral blood, taken in a trial of Ad26.COV2.S vaccine versus placebo. The receptor was isolated from a person aged 18-60 years who received the Ad26.COV2.S COVID-19 vaccine or a placebo. The DNA of the CDR3 is TGTGCCAGCTCACCGGGGTCCCTCACGAACACCGGGGAGCTGTTTTTT. Translated, it gives CASSPGSLTNTGELFF.